Each of the 27 T cell receptor beta chains below was sequenced from the same sample in a study of blood T cell repertoires in COVID-19. Assay used: immunoSEQ multiplex PCR; TCRdb lists only in-frame clones, some missing. The sample carries 100,000 to 120,000 clones, 85% recorded once. Sequencing was carried out using peripheral blood. The source is a human donor in a cohort sampled during active COVID-19.

The chain is built from TRBV10-1 and TRBJ2-5, with TRBD2 identical over 8 bases. Germline CDR1 is WNHNN and CDR2 is SYGVQD (reference sequence). The CDR3 is made up of 15 amino acids. V lost 0 bases and J lost 5; bases outside the gene matches: 5. CDR3 sequence reads: CASSESGTSLETQYF. The CDR3 bases are TGCGCCAGCAGTGAGTCTGGGACTAGTCTTGAGACCCAGTACTTC.

The rearrangement joins TRBV5-6 to TRBJ1-4; D is undetermined. There are 15 residues in the CDR3. V gave up 1 base and J gave up 4 bases, with 11 bases separating them. Germline V gene data show CDR1 as SGHDT and CDR2 as YYEEEE. The CDR3 protein is CASSLYQVINEKLFF. The CDR3 DNA reads TGTGCCAGCAGCTTGTATCAGGTTATTAATGAAAAACTGTTTTTT.

This sequence joins TRBV4-3 and TRBJ1-4, with D uncertain. The ends were cut back, 0 bases at V and 11 bases at J, with 10 bases in the middle. Germline CDR1 and CDR2: LGHNA and YSLEER. The CDR3 consists of 13 residues. The CDR3 region has the DNA TGCGCCAGCAGCCAAGATCCGGAGGTCAAACTGTTTTTT. Translation: CASSQDPEVKLFF.

The rearrangement joins TRBV25-1 to TRBJ2-2; 8 bases align to TRBD1. V gave up 5 bases and J gave up 0 bases; unmatched junction bases: 2. Looked up from germline, CDR1 is MGHDK and CDR2 is SYGVNS. The CDR3 runs to 15 residues. As DNA, the CDR3 is TGTGCCAGCAGTTCGGACAGGGCGAACACCGGGGAGCTGTTTTTT. Residues: CASSSDRANTGELFF.

The chain couples TRBV4-1 to TRBJ2-7; TRBD2 aligns across 7 bases. This CDR3 has 16 residues. The V and J ends lost 1 base and 7 bases, in that order; junction bases with no gene match: 13. Germline CDR1 is MGHRA and CDR2 is YSYEKL. CDR3 sequence reads: CASSQVGGGGYGEQYF. CDR3 nucleotides: TGCGCCAGCAGCCAAGTCGGTGGGGGGGGTTATGGTGAGCAGTACTTC.

The rearrangement uses TRBV11-3 and TRBJ2-3, with D tentatively TRBD2 (7 bases). The CDR3 consists of 18 residues. The germline V gene encodes CDR1 SGHNT and CDR2 YENEEA. V gave up 5 bases and J gave up 1 base, with 22 bases separating them. CDR3 amino acids: CASSQGWGGGHGTDTQYF. CDR3 bases: TGTGCCAGCAGCCAGGGGTGGGGCGGGGGCCATGGCACAGATACGCAGTATTTT.

The chain uses TRBV4-1 and TRBJ2-5, with TRBD1 matching over 9 bases. Losses at the gene ends were 2 bases for V and 0 bases for J; bases not matched to a gene: 10. From germline, CDR1 is MGHRA and CDR2 YSYEKL. This CDR3 has 18 residues. CDR3 DNA sequence: TGCGCCAGCAGCCAACCGGACAGGGGCTCGGGGTACCAAGAGACCCAGTACTTC. Translation: CASSQPDRGSGYQETQYF.

The V and J genes are TRBV5-1 and TRBJ1-6; D is perhaps TRBD1 (6 bases). Germline CDR1 is SGHRS and CDR2 is YFSETQ. This CDR3 is 15 amino acids long. Trimming left V 6 bases short and J 7 bases short, with 17 bases between. CDR3 protein: CASKTGTQGNSPLHF. CDR3 nucleotide sequence: TGCGCCAGCAAAACTGGGACGCAGGGGAATTCACCCCTCCACTTT.

This chain uses TRBV7-9 with TRBJ1-2, with D perhaps matching TRBD1 (6 bases). This CDR3 is 16 amino acids long. Trimming stripped 2 bases from V and 1 base from J, with 14 bases between. Germline values: CDR1 SEHNR, CDR2 FQNEAQ (reference sequence). The CDR3 protein is CASSLTGTANNYGYTF. In DNA form, the CDR3 reads TGTGCCAGCAGCTTAACAGGGACGGCGAATAACTATGGCTACACCTTC.

A few counts support this clone. The chain carries TRBV7-9 and TRBJ1-2; TRBD1 matches at 10 bases. From germline, CDR1 is SEHNR and CDR2 FQNEAQ (reference sequence). This CDR3 is 14 amino acids long. Germline trimming cut 7 bases from V and 6 bases from J; bases unmatched to any gene: 8. The CDR3 protein is CASTVPGQGNGYTF. The CDR3 coding sequence is TGTGCCAGCACCGTGCCGGGACAGGGGAATGGCTACACCTTC.

The chain has TRBV6-5 and TRBJ1-2; tentatively, D is TRBD1 (5 bases). The CDR3 is made up of 15 amino acids. V was shortened by 1 base and J by 2 bases, with 11 bases between the two germline ends. CDR1 is MNHEY, CDR2 SVGAGI, per germline. The CDR3 region has the DNA TGTGCCAGCAGTTACTGGGGGGGAGGAAACTATGGCTACACCTTC. This gives the protein CASSYWGGGNYGYTF.

The chain joins TRBV6-5 to TRBJ2-7; D is uncertain. This CDR3 spans 12 amino acids. Trimming took off 7 bases at V and 3 bases at J, with 10 bases between the two ends. Germline CDR1 reads MNHEY; CDR2 reads SVGAGI. CDR3 coding DNA: TGTGCCAGCAATAGACTCCACTACGAGCAGTACTTC. Its protein product is CASNRLHYEQYF.

This chain uses TRBV7-2 with TRBJ1-1, with a weak D call TRBD1 (6 bases). CDR1 and CDR2 (germline): SGHTA, FQGNSA. The CDR3 totals 15 residues. V was clipped by 1 base and J by 1 base, with 10 bases between them. CDR3 in DNA: TGTGCCAGCAGCTTAGGCCAGGGGTGGAACACTGAAGCTTTCTTT. This translates into CASSLGQGWNTEAFF.

The chain is built from TRBV3-1 (or the pseudogene TRBV3-2) and TRBJ2-3, with D maybe TRBD2 (6 bases). V dropped 4 bases and J dropped 3 bases, with 8 bases sitting between them. The germline V gene has CDR1 LGHDT and CDR2 YNNKEL (reference sequence). This CDR3 region has 13 residues. The CDR3 region is CASSPGVTDTQYF. DNA of the CDR3: TGTGCCAGCAGCCCGGGGGTGACAGATACGCAGTATTTT.

V is TRBV6-5 and J is TRBJ1-5; D unresolved. V was shortened by 6 bases and J by 5 bases, with 14 bases between the two germline ends. Germline V gene sequence: CDR1 MNHEY, CDR2 SVGAGI. The CDR3 is 14 residues long. CDR3 sequence: CASSSGLYYQPQHF. The DNA of the CDR3 is TGTGCCAGCAGCTCAGGACTCTACTATCAGCCCCAGCATTTT.

The chain recombines TRBV6-6 with TRBJ2-7; no clear D. V lost 2 bases, J lost 0 bases, and 11 bases lay in between. Germline assignment: CDR1 MNHNY and CDR2 SVGAGI (reference sequence). The CDR3 has 15 amino acids. CDR3 DNA sequence: TGTGCCAGCAGTTACAGTCCGGAGAGCTCCTACGAGCAGTACTTC. Residues: CASSYSPESSYEQYF.

The V gene is TRBV6-5, the J gene TRBJ2-4; D perhaps matches TRBD1 (6 bases). Germline CDR1 reads MNHEY; CDR2 reads SVGAGI. The CDR3 is made up of 12 amino acids. Trimming left V 4 bases short and J 12 bases short, with 13 bases between. The CDR3 DNA reads as TGTGCCAGCAGTTCGGCCATGGGGGCTCAGTACTTC. This translates into CASSSAMGAQYF.

V is TRBV7-2 and J is TRBJ2-4; D is undetermined. Between the trimmed V and J ends, which lost 5 bases and 5 bases, there was a span of 16 bases. In germline, CDR1 is SGHTA, CDR2 FQGNSA. The length of the CDR3 is 15 residues. CDR3 amino acids: CASSPVSQVQNIQYF. The CDR3 DNA reads TGTGCCAGCAGCCCGGTTTCGCAGGTCCAAAACATTCAGTACTTC.

CDR3 region: CASSYDAASTDTQYF. The CDR3 DNA is TGTGCCAGCAGTTACGATGCGGCTAGCACAGATACGCAGTATTTT. The chain joins TRBV6-2 or TRBV6-3 to TRBJ2-3; no definite D call. CDR1 is MNHEY, CDR2 SVGEGT, per germline. This CDR3 is 15 amino acids long. V lost 2 bases, J lost 0 bases, and 9 bases lay in between.

The genes are TRBV7-2 and TRBJ1-2, with D possibly TRBD1 on 6 matching bases. CDR3 size: 15 residues. Trimming cost V 4 bases and J 5 bases, with 17 bases left between them. CDR1 SGHTA and CDR2 FQGNSA come from the germline V gene. In nucleotides, the CDR3 is TGTGCCAGCAGCTCCGACAGGCCACGCAGATATGGCTACACCTTC. Translating gives CASSSDRPRRYGYTF.

The gene calls are TRBV10-2 and TRBJ2-2; TRBD2 is a possible D gene (7 bases). The germline V and J ends were trimmed by 7 bases and 1 base, with 10 bases remaining between them. Germline V gene sequence: CDR1 WSHSY, CDR2 SAAADI. The CDR3 is made up of 14 amino acids. CDR3 residues: CASKGGMNTGELFF. The DNA for the CDR3 is TGCGCCAGCAAGGGGGGGATGAACACCGGGGAGCTGTTTTTT.

This sequence joins TRBV14 and TRBJ2-2, with 9 bases matching TRBD1. V dropped 2 bases and J dropped 3; count of bases not matched to a gene: 4. CDR1 and CDR2 (germline): SGHDN, FVKESK. This CDR3 is built from 16 residues. CDR3 sequence: CASSQLGQGYTGELFF. CDR3 coding DNA: TGTGCCAGCAGCCAACTGGGACAGGGTTACACCGGGGAGCTGTTTTTT.

V usage is TRBV5-1 and J usage is TRBJ1-2, with D perhaps matching TRBD1 (5 bases). This CDR3 comprises 13 residues. V lost 2 bases, J lost 1 base, and 6 bases lay in between. CDR1 is SGHRS, CDR2 YFSETQ, per germline. The CDR3 DNA reads as TGCGCCAGCAGCTTACAGGTTAACTATGGCTACACCTTC. Its translation is CASSLQVNYGYTF.

The gene calls are TRBV6-6 and TRBJ2-2; TRBD1 aligns across 10 bases. The germline V gene encodes CDR1 MNHNY and CDR2 SVGAGI (reference sequence). V shed 2 bases, J shed 6 bases, and the junction held 0 bases outside the gene matches. CDR3 length: 14 amino acids. The CDR3 here is CASSYGTGAGELFF. The CDR3 DNA is TGTGCCAGCAGTTACGGGACAGGGGCCGGGGAGCTGTTTTTT.

CDR3 DNA sequence: TGTGCCACCAGCAGGGAACCCCGGGACAGCTCCTACAATGAGCAGTTCTTC. Amino acid sequence: CATSREPRDSSYNEQFF. The chain joins TRBV15 to TRBJ2-1, with 7 bases identical to TRBD1. With 3 bases clipped from V and 0 bases from J, the junction kept 8 bases outside the gene matches. The CDR3 sequence is 17 residues long. Germline CDR1 and CDR2: LNHNV and YYDKDF (reference sequence).

The rearrangement joins TRBV4-3 to TRBJ2-3, with 7 bases lining up with TRBD1. The CDR3 extends over 17 amino acids. Germline CDR1 LGHNA, CDR2 YSLEER. The trim removed 0 bases at V and 1 base at J, leaving 7 bases unmatched. In DNA, the CDR3 is TGCGCCAGCAGCCAAGAGGGCACCGGGACAGGCACAGATACGCAGTATTTT. Translation gives CASSQEGTGTGTDTQYF.

The gene calls are TRBV7-9 and TRBJ2-7; no clear D gene. CDR1 is SEHNR and CDR2 is FQNEAQ in the germline V gene (reference sequence). V was trimmed by 1 base and J by 7 bases, leaving 11 bases between them. This CDR3 has 13 residues. CDR3 protein: CASSLGSLREQYF. The CDR3 nucleotides read TGTGCCAGCAGCTTAGGGTCCCTCCGGGAGCAGTACTTC.